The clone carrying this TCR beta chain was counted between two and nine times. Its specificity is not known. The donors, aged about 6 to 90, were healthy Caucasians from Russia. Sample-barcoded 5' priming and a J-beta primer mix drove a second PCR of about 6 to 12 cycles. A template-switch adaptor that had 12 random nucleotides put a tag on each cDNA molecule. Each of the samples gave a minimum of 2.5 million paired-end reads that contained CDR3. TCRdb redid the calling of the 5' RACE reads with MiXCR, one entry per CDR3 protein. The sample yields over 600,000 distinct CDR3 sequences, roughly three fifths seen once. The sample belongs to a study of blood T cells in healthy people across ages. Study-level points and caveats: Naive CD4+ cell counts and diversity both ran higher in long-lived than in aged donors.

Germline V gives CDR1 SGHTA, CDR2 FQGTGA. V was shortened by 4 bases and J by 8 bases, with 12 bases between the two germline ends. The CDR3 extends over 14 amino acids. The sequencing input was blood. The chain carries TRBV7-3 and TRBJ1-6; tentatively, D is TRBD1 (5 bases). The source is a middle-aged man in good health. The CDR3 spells CASSSGTVDSPLHF. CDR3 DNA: TGTGCCAGCAGCTCCGGGACTGTCGATTCACCCCTCCACTTT.